This T cell receptor (beta chain) originates from a study of circulating CD8 cells and anti-PD-1 response in melanoma. The QIAseq Immune Repertoire TCR panel built the libraries from approximately 16 ng of total RNA. Each CDR3 protein gets one entry after TCRdb re-called the reads with MiXCR. The sample carries around 150 distinct CDR3 sequences, about 6% recorded once. This clonotype was counted between two and nine times. Its target is unknown. From live CD3+CD8+TCRalphabeta+ cells, four PD-1 and/or TIGIT subsets were sorted. In germline, CDR1 is KGHSH, CDR2 LQKENI. The germline V and J ends were trimmed by 0 bases and 3 bases, with 12 bases remaining between them. The CDR3 has 15 residues. Study-wide points: Clonotype sharing was highest between DPOS and TIGIT subsets. Published repertoire comparisons used only baseline and M1 samples from a small cohort with few responders.

Sequencing used CD8+ T cells from PBMCs, obtained at baseline or after one month of anti-PD-1 therapy (not recorded which). The source is a human donor with melanoma. The chain employs TRBV18 and TRBJ2-7; unclear D gene. CDR3 sequence (DNA): TGTGCCAGCTCACCACCGCTGAAGGAGAACTACGAGCAGTACTTC. Translation gives CASSPPLKENYEQYF.